This T cell receptor (beta chain) was sequenced for a study of neurological immune-mediated disorders. A single record per CDR3 protein comes from TCRdb applying MiXCR to the 5' RACE reads. In the table there are some 66,000 distinct CDR3 sequences, 4.1% of which are singletons. This CDR3 has 15 residues. Germline trimming cut 6 bases from V and 8 bases from J; bases unmatched to any gene: 15. Per germline, CDR1 DFQATT and CDR2 SNEGSKA (reference sequence). The unsorted libraries were generated from a total of 2 million PBMCs, which had been stored in RNAlater at -80 C. This clonotype was observed many times.

This receptor was obtained from a man in his forties or fifties with multiple sclerosis. Material: PBMCs. The chain joins TRBV20-1 to TRBJ1-4, with 7 bases matching TRBD1. The CDR3 protein is CSARGTESFSEKLFF. In nucleotides, the CDR3 is TGCAGTGCACGAGGGACAGAGAGTTTTAGCGAAAAACTGTTTTTT.